These 25 T cell receptor beta chains originate from one sample sequenced in a study of response to subunit inactivated influenza vaccine. TCRdb independently ran MiXCR on the RT-PCR reads; one entry per CDR3 protein. The sample includes about 650,000 distinct CDR3 sequences, 15% to 17% of them seen just once. The source was PBMCs from blood, collected approximately 12 days after vaccination. The receptors shown here come from a man aged 50-60 years who received an inactivated influenza vaccine.

This clonotype showed up just a few times. This chain joins TRBV6-5 and TRBJ2-5; the D gene is possibly TRBD2 (5 bases). Germline loops: CDR1 MNHEY, CDR2 SVGAGI. The ends were cut back, 3 bases at V and 2 bases at J, with 10 bases in the middle. This CDR3 has 14 amino acids. The CDR3 here is CASSYLSGQETQYF. For the CDR3, the DNA is TGTGCCAGCAGTTATTTGAGCGGACAAGAGACCCAGTACTTC.

This clonotype came up a few times. The chain carries TRBV24-1 and TRBJ2-5, with TRBD1 as a possible D gene (6 bases). Trimming cost V 4 bases and J 4 bases, with 9 bases left between them. Germline values: CDR1 KGHDR, CDR2 SFDVKD. This CDR3 is 13 amino acids long. CDR3 region: CATSEGGLETQYF. The CDR3, as DNA: TGTGCCACCAGTGAAGGGGGTCTAGAGACCCAGTACTTC.

This clonotype was seen more than once but under ten times. The chain uses TRBV4-3 and TRBJ1-3, with D uncertain. Trimming removed 0 bases at V and 0 bases at J, with 12 bases between. Germline V lookup: CDR1 LGHNA, CDR2 YSLEER. This CDR3 is 17 amino acids long. The chain's CDR3 is CASSQDWAVPSGNTIYF. CDR3 bases: TGCGCCAGCAGCCAAGATTGGGCCGTACCCTCTGGAAACACCATATATTTT.

This clonotype came up a few times. The chain recombines TRBV5-6 with TRBJ1-1; D not certain. CDR1 and CDR2 from the germline V gene are SGHDT and YYEEEE. Trimming pared 4 bases from V and 1 base from J, leaving 11 bases between. The CDR3 length is 14 residues. This chain's CDR3 is CASSPSKWNTEAFF. The CDR3 DNA sequence: TGTGCCAGCAGCCCCAGTAAGTGGAACACTGAAGCTTTCTTT.

The genes are TRBV20-1 and TRBJ1-6, with a tentative D call TRBD1 (6 bases). Germline CDR1 reads DFQATT; CDR2 reads SNEGSKA (reference sequence). The CDR3 length is 14 residues. Trimming took off 2 bases at V and 8 bases at J, with 13 bases between the two ends. DNA of the CDR3: TGCAGTGCTAGAAGGAACAGGGCGGATTCACCCCTCCACTTT. Encoded protein: CSARRNRADSPLHF.

The chain uses TRBV20-1 and TRBJ2-5; D is undetermined. V was cut by 6 bases and J by 3 bases, with 20 bases left in between. The CDR3 covers 15 residues. In germline, CDR1 is DFQATT, CDR2 SNEGSKA (reference sequence). Here the CDR3 reads CSADPHLMAEETQYF. The CDR3 nucleotides are TGCAGTGCCGACCCCCACCTAATGGCTGAAGAGACCCAGTACTTC.

The J gene is TRBJ1-6, the V gene TRBV27, with 7 bases that match TRBD1. CDR1 is MNHEY, CDR2 SMNVEV, per germline (reference sequence). After removal of 8 bases from V and 5 bases from J, the junction contained 9 bases not matched to a gene. CDR3 length: 15 residues. CDR3 protein: CASAAGTVNNSPLHF. The CDR3 DNA is TGTGCCAGCGCTGCGGGGACAGTGAATAATTCACCCCTCCACTTT.

This clonotype was recorded a few times. This chain connects TRBV29-1 to TRBJ2-7; TRBD2 aligns across 13 bases. V was clipped by 6 bases and J by 3 bases; unmatched bases: 8. Germline V gene sequence: CDR1 SQVTM, CDR2 ANQGSEA. The CDR3 spans 15 residues. The CDR3 DNA reads as TGCAGCGTCCGCCGGACTAGCGGGAGAATCTACGAGCAGTACTTC. Protein product: CSVRRTSGRIYEQYF.

This clonotype has just a few counts. The gene calls are TRBV6-2 or TRBV6-3 and TRBJ2-4; D is perhaps TRBD1 (6 bases). V was cut by 4 bases and J by 6 bases, with 10 bases left in between. This CDR3 is built from 13 residues. The germline V gene has CDR1 MNHEY and CDR2 SVGEGT. The CDR3 DNA is TGTGCCAGCAGTTCGGACAGACTAAACATTCAGTACTTC. This gives the protein CASSSDRLNIQYF.

This clonotype was counted a single time. This chain connects TRBV5-1 to TRBJ1-3; possible D gene TRBD1, 6 bases. The V end lost 2 bases, the J end lost 3 bases, and 12 bases lay between the germline ends. The CDR3 contains 15 residues. Germline V lookup: CDR1 SGHRS, CDR2 YFSETQ. CDR3 DNA: TGCGCCAGCAGCTTACAGGGAACGGATGGAAACACCATATATTTT. This encodes CASSLQGTDGNTIYF. Full variable domain (rest looked up from reference TRBV5-1 and TRBJ1-3): KAGVTQTPRYLIKTRGQQVTLSCSPISGHRSVSWYQQTPGQGLQFLFEYFSETQRNKGNFPGRFSGRQFSNSRSEMNVSTLELGDSALYLCASSLQGTDGNTIYFGEGSWLTVV.

The chain recombines TRBV10-2 with TRBJ2-7, with D possibly TRBD2 on 6 matching bases. The germline V gene encodes CDR1 WSHSY and CDR2 SAAADI. Trimming left V 1 base short and J 3 bases short, with 7 bases between. This CDR3 spans 13 amino acids. CDR3 sequence (DNA): TGCGCCAGCAGTGAGTGGGGGGACTACGAGCAGTACTTC. Amino acid sequence: CASSEWGDYEQYF.

This clonotype has just a few counts. This chain joins TRBV7-9 and TRBJ2-7, with D perhaps TRBD1 (5 bases). This CDR3 comprises 14 residues. The V gene lost 4 bases and the J gene lost 2 bases, with 12 bases spanning the gap. CDR1 and CDR2 (germline): SEHNR, FQNEAQ (reference sequence). The DNA for the CDR3 is TGTGCCAGCAGCTCCCAGGGTTCCCCCTACGAGCAGTACTTC. Translated, it gives CASSSQGSPYEQYF.

This sequence joins TRBV11-3 and TRBJ2-3; D is unresolved. The CDR3 totals 15 residues. Germline CDR1 SGHNT, CDR2 YENEEA. Trimming pared 5 bases from V and 2 bases from J, leaving 14 bases between. The CDR3 reads CASSPRIGNTDTQYF. In DNA form, the CDR3 reads TGTGCCAGCAGCCCTCGGATAGGGAACACAGATACGCAGTATTTT.

This clonotype was counted a few times. The gene calls are TRBV12-3 or TRBV12-4 and TRBJ2-5, with unresolved D. Trimming shortened V by 6 bases and J by 2 bases, and 7 bases separated the two germline ends. The CDR3 has 12 amino acids. DNA for the CDR3: TGTGCCAGCAGGGACCTACAAGAGACCCAGTACTTC. It translates to CASRDLQETQYF.

CDR3 in DNA: TGCAGCGTCTTTACAGGGCAAACCCAGTACTTC. This translates into CSVFTGQTQYF. The chain recombines TRBV29-1 with TRBJ2-5; the D gene is possibly TRBD1 (6 bases). CDR3 size: 11 residues. The germline V and J ends were trimmed by 6 bases and 8 bases, with 13 bases remaining between them. Germline lookup yields CDR1 SQVTM and CDR2 ANQGSEA.

This clonotype was picked up many times. This chain uses TRBV9 with TRBJ1-1; TRBD1 matches 7 bases. The CDR3 covers 15 residues. Germline V CDR1 and CDR2: SGDLS, YYNGEE. V gave up 4 bases and J gave up 4 bases; unmatched junction bases: 10. The CDR3 loop reads CASSPRGTATTEAFF. CDR3 DNA sequence: TGTGCCAGCAGCCCGAGAGGGACAGCAACCACTGAAGCTTTCTTT.

In the case of this clonotype: It may be a read error: a sequence one base away is much more abundant. This chain joins TRBV6-5 and TRBJ1-1, with D perhaps matching TRBD1 (6 bases). Germline CDR1 reads MNHEY; CDR2 reads SVGAGI. V was shortened by 0 bases and J by 0 bases, with 17 bases between the two germline ends. The CDR3 contains 18 residues. CDR3 in amino acids: CASSYSMMFGTLNTEAFF. The CDR3 bases are TGTGCCAGCAGTTACTCGATGATGTTCGGGACATTGAACACTGAAGCTTTCTTT.

The V and J genes are TRBV7-7 and TRBJ2-2; 10 nucleotides match TRBD1. This CDR3 is 16 amino acids long. Germline V gene lookup returns CDR1 SSHAT and CDR2 FNYEAQ (reference sequence). J lost 1 base, V lost 5 bases, and 4 bases had no gene match. The CDR3 spells CASSERTGGNTGELFF. CDR3 bases: TGTGCCAGCAGCGAGAGGACAGGGGGGAACACCGGGGAGCTGTTTTTT.

The chain links TRBV6-6 to TRBJ1-5; D ambiguous. Germline-derived CDR1 and CDR2 are MNHNY and SVGAGI (reference sequence). The CDR3 has 13 amino acids. V was clipped by 5 bases and J by 6 bases, with 11 bases between them. The CDR3 coding sequence is TGTGCCAGCAGTCACACCGACGTTCAGCCCCAGCATTTT. It yields the protein CASSHTDVQPQHF.

This clonotype showed up just a few times. The rearrangement joins TRBV7-3 to TRBJ1-2, with unresolved D. V gave up 5 bases and J gave up 4 bases, with 20 bases separating them. Germline CDR1 SGHTA, CDR2 FQGTGA. The CDR3 is 16 residues long. The DNA for the CDR3 is TGTGCCAGCAGCCCCGGCGCGGAGGGAAAAGGCTATGGCTACACCTTC. Translated: CASSPGAEGKGYGYTF.

There are many counts of this clonotype. The chain links TRBV4-2 to TRBJ2-1; D gene unclear. V was cut by 0 bases and J by 5 bases, with 14 bases left in between. CDR3 length: 16 amino acids. Germline V gene lookup returns CDR1 LGHNA and CDR2 YNFKEQ. CDR3 coding DNA: TGTGCCAGCAGCCAAGATTGGCTAGAAATGGACAATGAGCAGTTCTTC. Translation gives CASSQDWLEMDNEQFF.

V and J are TRBV10-3 and TRBJ2-1; the match to TRBD1 covers 12 bases. The V segment lost 4 bases and the J segment 8 bases; nucleotides outside the gene matches: 3. This CDR3 spans 14 amino acids. Germline V lookup: CDR1 ENHRY, CDR2 SYGVKD. Here the CDR3 reads CAISGDRGRDEQFF. For the CDR3, the DNA is TGTGCCATCAGTGGGGACAGGGGGCGGGATGAGCAGTTCTTC.

This clonotype was seen just once. CDR3 in DNA: TGCAGTGCTAAGTTGACAGGGGGAACCAATGAGCAGTTCTTC. Protein product: CSAKLTGGTNEQFF. This chain joins TRBV20-1 and TRBJ2-1; 9 bases fit TRBD1. With V trimmed by 4 bases and J by 6 bases, 7 bases remained unmatched. Looked up from germline, CDR1 is DFQATT and CDR2 is SNEGSKA (reference sequence). The CDR3 is made up of 14 amino acids.

This clonotype was counted at least ten times. In DNA form, the CDR3 reads TGTGCCAGCAGCTTAAGCGGGGACACTGAAGCTTTCTTT. Translating gives CASSLSGDTEAFF. The rearrangement joins TRBV11-2 to TRBJ1-1; no firm D call. V lost 2 bases, J lost 3 bases, and 7 bases lay in between. The germline CDR1 and CDR2 sequences are SGHAT and FQNNGV. The CDR3 length is 13 residues.

This chain connects TRBV3-1 to TRBJ2-4, with 9 bases that match TRBD1. CDR1 is LGHDT and CDR2 is YNNKEL in the germline V gene (reference sequence). The V segment lost 0 bases and the J segment 6 bases; nucleotides outside the gene matches: 6. This CDR3 is built from 16 residues. CDR3: CASSQDSGTGINIQYF. CDR3 nucleotides: TGTGCCAGCAGCCAAGATTCCGGGACAGGGATAAACATTCAGTACTTC.